This record covers a single T cell receptor (beta chain). Its antigen remains unidentified. These data come from a study of vaccination and CD4 T cells after COVID-19. Overall study: Overlapping spike peptides from SARS-CoV-2, HCoV-NL63, HCoV-OC43 and HCoV-229E served to stimulate the cells.

Described treatment: roughly 10-day PBMC culture with coronavirus spike peptide pools or control peptides (ViraFEST assay). V was pared by 6 bases and J by 1 base, with 15 bases between. The germline V gene encodes CDR1 ENHRY and CDR2 SYGVKD. The CDR3 spans 15 residues. Cultured CD4+ T cell DNA underwent sequencing with the Oncomine TCR Beta short-read assay. It was from cultured CD4+ T cells that genomic DNA was extracted. TCRdb passed the PCR reads through MiXCR, listing each CDR3 protein once. The table lists about 17,000 distinct CDR3 sequences, less than 70% of them singletons. The chain is built from TRBV10-3 and TRBJ1-1, with a possible D match to TRBD1 (6 bases). The origin of this receptor is a human donor who had recovered from COVID-19. Sequencing was carried out using CD4+ T cells from blood, cultured in vitro. The CDR3 sequence is CAIRMTVGQNTEAFF. The CDR3 nucleotides are TGTGCCATCAGGATGACCGTGGGACAGAACACTGAAGCTTTCTTT.